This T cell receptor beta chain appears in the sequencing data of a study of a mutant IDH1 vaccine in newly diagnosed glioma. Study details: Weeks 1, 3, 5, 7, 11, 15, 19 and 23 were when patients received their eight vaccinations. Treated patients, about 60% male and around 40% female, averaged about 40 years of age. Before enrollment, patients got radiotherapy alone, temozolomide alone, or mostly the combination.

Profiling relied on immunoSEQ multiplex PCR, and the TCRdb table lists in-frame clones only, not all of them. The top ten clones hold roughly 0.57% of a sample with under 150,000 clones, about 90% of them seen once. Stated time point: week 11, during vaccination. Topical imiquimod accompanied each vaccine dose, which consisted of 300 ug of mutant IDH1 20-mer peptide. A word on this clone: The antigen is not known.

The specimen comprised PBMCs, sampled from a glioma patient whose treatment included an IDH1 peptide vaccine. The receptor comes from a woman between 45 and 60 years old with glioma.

The CDR3 is CASSPPGTLNTGELFF. The CDR3 DNA reads as TGTGCCAGCAGCCCCCCTGGGACATTGAACACCGGGGAGCTGTTTTTT. The chain carries TRBV13 and TRBJ2-2; D possibly corresponds to TRBD1 (6 bases). V lost 5 bases and J lost 1, with 14 bases in between. Germline V CDR1 and CDR2: PRHDT, FYEKMQ (reference sequence). The length of the CDR3 is 16 residues.